The next 11 T cell receptor beta chains were all read from a single sample in a study of PD-1 blockade in classical Hodgkin lymphoma. Assay used: immunoSEQ multiplex PCR; TCRdb lists only in-frame clones, some missing. The sample comprises approximately 47,000 clones, roughly 93% of which are singletons, and approximately 4.9% rests with the top ten. As for time point: newly diagnosed, previously untreated cHL patient sample. Sequencing was done on a sample of peripheral blood mononuclear cells (PBMCs). The source of these receptors is a human donor with classical Hodgkin lymphoma.

The chain couples TRBV9 to TRBJ1-6; a weak D match, TRBD1 (5 bases). Between the trimmed V and J ends, which lost 0 bases and 7 bases, there was a span of 11 bases. CDR3 length: 15 residues. Germline CDR1 and CDR2: SGDLS and YYNGEE. This CDR3 is CASSVDWGSNSPLHF. CDR3 coding DNA: TGTGCCAGCAGCGTAGACTGGGGGAGCAATTCACCCCTCCACTTT.

V is TRBV30 and J is TRBJ1-6; 7 bases fit TRBD1. CDR3 length equals 14 residues. The V gene end was trimmed by 4 bases and the J gene end by 6 bases; junction bases not matched to a gene: 6. Looked up from germline, CDR1 is GTSNPN and CDR2 is SVGIG (reference sequence). As DNA, the CDR3 is TGTGCCTGGACCCGCCGGGACAGTAATTCACCCCTCCACTTT. Translated, it gives CAWTRRDSNSPLHF.

The rearrangement joins TRBV5-1 to TRBJ2-1, with 10 bases matching TRBD2. Germline lookup yields CDR1 SGHRS and CDR2 YFSETQ. J was trimmed by 4 bases and V by 4 bases; bases with no gene match: 11. CDR3 length equals 17 residues. The CDR3 reads CASSPGSSGSLYNEQFF. The CDR3 bases are TGCGCCAGCAGCCCCGGCTCTAGCGGGAGCTTGTACAATGAGCAGTTCTTC.

The chain is built from TRBV27 and TRBJ2-5; 7 bases line up with TRBD1. Trimming removed 5 bases from V and 4 bases from J; junction bases left unmatched: 4. The CDR3 runs 13 residues. The germline V gene has CDR1 MNHEY and CDR2 SMNVEV (reference sequence). CDR3: CASSPQGIETQYF. The DNA of the CDR3 is TGTGCCAGCAGTCCACAGGGGATAGAGACCCAGTACTTC.

The chain combines TRBV28 with TRBJ1-1; no definite D call. With 4 bases removed from V and 2 bases from J, the gap between germline ends came to 17 bases. This CDR3 region has 16 residues. Germline values: CDR1 MDHEN, CDR2 SYDVKM. CDR3 residues: CASSSNKGFINTEAFF. CDR3 nucleotide sequence: TGTGCCAGCAGTTCGAATAAGGGCTTCATTAACACTGAAGCTTTCTTT.

This chain uses TRBV6-5 with TRBJ2-2; D call uncertain. The CDR3 spans 15 residues. Trimming pared 4 bases from V and 1 base from J, leaving 10 bases between. Germline V gene sequence: CDR1 MNHEY, CDR2 SVGAGI. Here the CDR3 reads CASSLWMGNTGELFF. The CDR3 bases are TGTGCCAGCAGTTTGTGGATGGGGAACACCGGGGAGCTGTTTTTT.

The chain recombines TRBV4-2 with TRBJ2-6; no firm D call. The CDR3 loop spans 13 amino acids. Looked up from germline, CDR1 is LGHNA and CDR2 is YNFKEQ. The V end was cut by 5 bases, the J end by 1 base, with 3 bases between. The CDR3 spells CASSDSGANVLTF. CDR3 coding DNA: TGTGCCAGCAGCGATTCTGGGGCCAACGTCCTGACTTTC.

V usage is TRBV29-1 and J usage is TRBJ1-1; D call uncertain. Trimming removed 6 bases at V and 0 bases at J, with 5 bases between. Germline loops: CDR1 SQVTM, CDR2 ANQGSEA. This CDR3 spans 11 amino acids. The CDR3 is CSVKLNTEAFF. DNA for the CDR3: TGCAGCGTCAAGTTGAACACTGAAGCTTTCTTT.

The chain is built from TRBV5-4 and TRBJ2-1, with a weak D call TRBD2 (6 bases). With 3 bases removed from V and 7 bases from J, the gap between germline ends came to 20 bases. The germline V gene has CDR1 SGHNT and CDR2 YYREEE (reference sequence). CDR3 length: 16 amino acids. The CDR3 DNA sequence: TGTGCCAGCAGCTCGGGACTTTCCGCCCCATATAATGAGCAGTTCTTC. Translation gives CASSSGLSAPYNEQFF.

The gene calls are TRBV5-1 and TRBJ2-1, with D uncertain. Between the trimmed V and J ends, which lost 0 bases and 8 bases, there was a span of 6 bases. The CDR3 is 12 residues long. Germline CDR1 and CDR2: SGHRS and YFSETQ. Written as DNA, the CDR3 is TGCGCCAGCAGCTTGGCCTTGGATGAGCAGTTCTTC. Residues: CASSLALDEQFF.

The genes are TRBV10-3 and TRBJ2-1; D possibly corresponds to TRBD2 (5 bases). Deletions cut 5 bases from V and 10 bases from J, with 12 bases between. The V gene's germline CDR1 is ENHRY and CDR2 SYGVKD. The CDR3 is 12 residues long. This chain's CDR3 is CAISLDSQEQFF. The CDR3 region has the DNA TGTGCCATCAGTCTGGACTCTCAAGAGCAGTTCTTC.